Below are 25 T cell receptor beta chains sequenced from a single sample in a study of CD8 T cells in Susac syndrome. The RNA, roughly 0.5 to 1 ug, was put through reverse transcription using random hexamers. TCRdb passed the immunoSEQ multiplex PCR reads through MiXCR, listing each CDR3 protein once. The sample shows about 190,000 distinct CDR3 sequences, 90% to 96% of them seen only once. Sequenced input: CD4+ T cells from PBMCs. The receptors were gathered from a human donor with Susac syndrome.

In DNA form, the CDR3 reads TGTGCCAGCAGTTTAGCTGGGGCGGGTACTGAAGCTTTCTTT. Residues: CASSLAGAGTEAFF. The genes are TRBV12-3 or TRBV12-4 and TRBJ1-1; possible D gene TRBD1, 5 bases. CDR3 length equals 14 residues. V was pared by 0 bases and J by 5 bases, with 10 bases between.

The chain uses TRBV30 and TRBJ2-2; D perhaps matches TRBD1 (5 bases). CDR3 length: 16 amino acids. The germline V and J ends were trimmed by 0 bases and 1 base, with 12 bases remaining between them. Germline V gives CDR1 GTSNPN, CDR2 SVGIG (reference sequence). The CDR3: CAWSVGLGENTGELFF. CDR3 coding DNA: TGTGCCTGGAGTGTAGGCCTAGGGGAGAACACCGGGGAGCTGTTTTTT.

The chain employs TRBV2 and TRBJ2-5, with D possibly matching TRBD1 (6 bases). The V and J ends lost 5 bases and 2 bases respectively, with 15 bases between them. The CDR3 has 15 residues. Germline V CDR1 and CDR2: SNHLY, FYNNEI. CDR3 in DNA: TGTGCCAGCAGTTCATACAGGGATCTTCAAGAGACCCAGTACTTC. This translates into CASSSYRDLQETQYF.

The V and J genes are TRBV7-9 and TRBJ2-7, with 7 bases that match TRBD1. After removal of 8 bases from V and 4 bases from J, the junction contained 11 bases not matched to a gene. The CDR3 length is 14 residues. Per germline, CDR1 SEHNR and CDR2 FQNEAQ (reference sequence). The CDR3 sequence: CASPGTVLKYEQYF. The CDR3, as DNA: TGTGCCAGCCCGGGGACAGTGCTTAAGTACGAGCAGTACTTC.

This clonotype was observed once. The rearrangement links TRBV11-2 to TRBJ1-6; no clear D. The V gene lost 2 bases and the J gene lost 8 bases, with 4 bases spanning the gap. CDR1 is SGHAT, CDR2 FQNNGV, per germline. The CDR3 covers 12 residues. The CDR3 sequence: CASSLRDSPLHF. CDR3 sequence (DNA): TGTGCCAGCAGCTTAAGGGATTCACCCCTCCACTTT.

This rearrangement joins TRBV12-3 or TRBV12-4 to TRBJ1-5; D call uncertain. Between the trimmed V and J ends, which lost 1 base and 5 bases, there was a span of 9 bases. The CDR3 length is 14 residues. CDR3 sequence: CASSLGKNYQPQHF. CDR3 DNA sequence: TGTGCCAGCAGTTTAGGTAAAAATTATCAGCCCCAGCATTTT.

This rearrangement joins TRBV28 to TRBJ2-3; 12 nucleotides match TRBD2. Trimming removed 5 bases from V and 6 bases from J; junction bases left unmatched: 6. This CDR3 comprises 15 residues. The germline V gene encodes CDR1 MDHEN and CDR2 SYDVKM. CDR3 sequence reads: CASSILAGGRDTQYF. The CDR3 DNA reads TGTGCCAGCAGTATACTAGCGGGGGGTAGGGATACGCAGTATTTT.

The CDR3 loop is CAAPGQGYGYTF. CDR3 coding DNA: TGTGCTGCACCGGGACAAGGCTATGGCTACACCTTC. The chain combines TRBV30 with TRBJ1-2, with D possibly TRBD1 on 6 matching bases. Per the germline V gene, CDR1 is GTSNPN and CDR2 is SVGIG (reference sequence). The CDR3 sequence is 12 residues long.

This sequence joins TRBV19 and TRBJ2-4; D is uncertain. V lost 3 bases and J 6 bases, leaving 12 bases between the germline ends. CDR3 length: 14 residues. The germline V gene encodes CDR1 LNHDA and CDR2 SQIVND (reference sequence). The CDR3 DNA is TGTGCCAGTAGTATTGGTGACGCCGCAAACATTCAGTACTTC. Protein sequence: CASSIGDAANIQYF. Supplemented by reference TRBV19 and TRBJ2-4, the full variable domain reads DGGITQSPKYLFRKEGQNVTLSCEQNLNHDAMYWYRQDPGQGLRLIYYSQIVNDFQKGDIAEGYSVSREKKESFPLTVTSAQKNPTAFYLCASSIGDAANIQYFGAGTRLSVL.

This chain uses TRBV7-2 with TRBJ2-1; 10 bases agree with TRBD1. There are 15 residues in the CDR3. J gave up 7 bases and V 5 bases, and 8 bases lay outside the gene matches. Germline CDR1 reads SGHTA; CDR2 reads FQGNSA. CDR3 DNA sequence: TGTGCCAGCAGCCTTAGACAGGGGGCGCTGAATGAGCAGTTCTTC. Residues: CASSLRQGALNEQFF.

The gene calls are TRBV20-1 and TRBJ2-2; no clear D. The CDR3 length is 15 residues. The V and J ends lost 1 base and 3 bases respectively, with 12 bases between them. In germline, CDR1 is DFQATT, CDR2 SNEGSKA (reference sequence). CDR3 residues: CSARVLIGDTGELFF. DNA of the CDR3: TGCAGTGCTAGAGTCCTAATCGGCGACACCGGGGAGCTGTTTTTT.

This chain's CDR3 is CASRSRGVSYNEQFF. In nucleotides, the CDR3 is TGCGCCAGCAGATCGCGGGGTGTCTCCTACAATGAGCAGTTCTTC. The V and J genes are TRBV5-1 and TRBJ2-1; TRBD2 might be the D (6 bases). Germline V gene data show CDR1 as SGHRS and CDR2 as YFSETQ. Trimming cost V 5 bases and J 0 bases, with 12 bases left between them. The CDR3 sequence is 15 residues long.

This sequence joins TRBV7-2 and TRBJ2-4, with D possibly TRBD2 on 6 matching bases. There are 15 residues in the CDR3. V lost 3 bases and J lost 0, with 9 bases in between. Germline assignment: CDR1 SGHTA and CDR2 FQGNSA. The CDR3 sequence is CASSFRGIAKNIQYF. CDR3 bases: TGTGCCAGCAGCTTCCGGGGGATAGCCAAAAACATTCAGTACTTC.

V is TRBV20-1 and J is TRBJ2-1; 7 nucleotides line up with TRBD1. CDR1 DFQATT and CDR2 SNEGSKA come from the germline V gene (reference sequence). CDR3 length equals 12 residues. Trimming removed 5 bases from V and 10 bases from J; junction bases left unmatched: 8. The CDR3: CSAGKTGLEQFF. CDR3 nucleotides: TGCAGTGCTGGAAAGACAGGGTTAGAGCAGTTCTTC.

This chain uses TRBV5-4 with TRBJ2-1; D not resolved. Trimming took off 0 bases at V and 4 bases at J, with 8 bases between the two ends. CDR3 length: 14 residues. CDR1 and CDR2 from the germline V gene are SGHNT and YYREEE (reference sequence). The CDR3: CASSLVGSYNEQFF. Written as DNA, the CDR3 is TGTGCCAGCAGCTTGGTTGGGTCGTACAATGAGCAGTTCTTC.

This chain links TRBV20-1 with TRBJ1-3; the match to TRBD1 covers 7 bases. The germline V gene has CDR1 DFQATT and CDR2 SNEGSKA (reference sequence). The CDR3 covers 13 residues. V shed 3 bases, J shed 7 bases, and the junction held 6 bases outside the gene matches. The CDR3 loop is CSASQQGLNTIYF. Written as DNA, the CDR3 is TGCAGTGCTAGTCAACAGGGGTTGAACACCATATATTTT.

CDR3 in DNA: TGTGCCACCAGTGATATTGGCGAGCAGTTCTTC. Protein product: CATSDIGEQFF. This rearrangement joins TRBV24-1 to TRBJ2-1; D not resolved. The length of the CDR3 is 11 residues. From germline, CDR1 is KGHDR and CDR2 SFDVKD. Trimming stripped 3 bases from V and 10 bases from J, with 6 bases between.

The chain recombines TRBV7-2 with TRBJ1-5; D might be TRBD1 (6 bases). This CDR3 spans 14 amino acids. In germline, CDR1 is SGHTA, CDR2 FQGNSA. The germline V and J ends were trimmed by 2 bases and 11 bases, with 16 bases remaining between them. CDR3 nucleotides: TGTGCCAGCAGCTTACCTCAAACAACAGGGACCCAGCATTTT. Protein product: CASSLPQTTGTQHF.

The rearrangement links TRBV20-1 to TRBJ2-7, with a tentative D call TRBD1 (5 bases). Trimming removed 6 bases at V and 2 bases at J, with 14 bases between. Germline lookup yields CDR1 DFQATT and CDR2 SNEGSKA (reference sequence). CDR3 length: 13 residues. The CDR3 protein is CSAQQAGTYEQYF. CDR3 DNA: TGCAGTGCACAACAGGCAGGAACCTACGAGCAGTACTTC.

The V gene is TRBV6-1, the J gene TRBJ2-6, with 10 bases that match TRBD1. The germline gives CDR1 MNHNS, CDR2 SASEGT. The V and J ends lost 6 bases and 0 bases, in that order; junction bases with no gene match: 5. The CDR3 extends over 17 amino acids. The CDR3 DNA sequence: TGTGCCAGCAGGGTGACAGGGGGCGCCTCTGGGGCCAACGTCCTGACTTTC. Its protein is CASRVTGGASGANVLTF.

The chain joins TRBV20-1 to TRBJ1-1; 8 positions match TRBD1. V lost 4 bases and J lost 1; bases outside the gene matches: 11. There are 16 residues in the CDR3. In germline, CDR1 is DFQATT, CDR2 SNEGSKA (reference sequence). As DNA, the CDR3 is TGCAGTGCTATAACCCCCAGCGGACAGGGGAACACTGAAGCTTTCTTT. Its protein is CSAITPSGQGNTEAFF.

The CDR3 nucleotides are TGCGCCAGCAGCTCAGGGGGCAGGGATCAGCCCCAGCATTTT. Encoded protein: CASSSGGRDQPQHF. The chain uses TRBV5-1 and TRBJ1-5, with 8 bases lining up with TRBD1. The CDR3 is 14 amino acids. The germline V gene encodes CDR1 SGHRS and CDR2 YFSETQ. Trimming removed 3 bases from V and 5 bases from J; junction bases left unmatched: 4.

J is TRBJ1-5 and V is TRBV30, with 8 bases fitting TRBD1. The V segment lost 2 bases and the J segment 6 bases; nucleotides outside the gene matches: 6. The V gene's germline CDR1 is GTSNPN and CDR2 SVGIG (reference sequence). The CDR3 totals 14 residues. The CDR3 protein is CAWSTHRGSQPQHF. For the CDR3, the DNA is TGTGCCTGGAGTACCCACAGGGGGTCTCAGCCCCAGCATTTT. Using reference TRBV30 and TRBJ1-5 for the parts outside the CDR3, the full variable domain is SQTIHQWPATLVQPVGSPLSLECTVEGTSNPNLYWYRQAAGRGLQLLFYSVGIGQISSEVPQNLSASRPQDRQFILSSKKLLLSDSGFYLCAWSTHRGSQPQHFGDGTRLSIL.

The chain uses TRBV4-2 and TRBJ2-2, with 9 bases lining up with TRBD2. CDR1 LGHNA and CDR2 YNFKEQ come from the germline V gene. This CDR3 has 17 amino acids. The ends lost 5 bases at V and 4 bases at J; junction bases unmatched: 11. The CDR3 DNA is TGTGCCAGCAGCGTACCTAGCGGGACAAACCCCACCGGGGAGCTGTTTTTT. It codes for CASSVPSGTNPTGELFF.

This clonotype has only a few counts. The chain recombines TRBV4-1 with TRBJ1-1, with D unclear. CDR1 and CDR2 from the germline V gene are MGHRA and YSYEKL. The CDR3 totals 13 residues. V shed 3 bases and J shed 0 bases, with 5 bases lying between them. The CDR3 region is CASSQAVNTEAFF. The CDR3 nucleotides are TGCGCCAGCAGCCAGGCCGTGAACACTGAAGCTTTCTTT.